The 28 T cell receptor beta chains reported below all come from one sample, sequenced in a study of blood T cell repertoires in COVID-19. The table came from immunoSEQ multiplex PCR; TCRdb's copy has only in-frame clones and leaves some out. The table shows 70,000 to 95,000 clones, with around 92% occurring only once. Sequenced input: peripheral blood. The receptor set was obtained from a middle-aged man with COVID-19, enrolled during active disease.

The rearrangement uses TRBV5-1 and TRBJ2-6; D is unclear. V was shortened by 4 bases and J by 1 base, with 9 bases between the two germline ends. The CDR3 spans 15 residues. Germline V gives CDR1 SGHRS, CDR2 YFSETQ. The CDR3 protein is CASSVLISGANVLTF. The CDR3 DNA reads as TGCGCCAGCAGCGTACTTATATCTGGGGCCAACGTCCTGACTTTC.

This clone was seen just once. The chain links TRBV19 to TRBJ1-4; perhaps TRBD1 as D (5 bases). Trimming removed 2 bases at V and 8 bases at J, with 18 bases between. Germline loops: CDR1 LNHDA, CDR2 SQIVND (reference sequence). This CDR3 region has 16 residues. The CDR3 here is CASSIRGNVRREKLFF. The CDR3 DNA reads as TGTGCCAGTAGTATAAGGGGTAATGTCCGCCGGGAAAAACTGTTTTTT.

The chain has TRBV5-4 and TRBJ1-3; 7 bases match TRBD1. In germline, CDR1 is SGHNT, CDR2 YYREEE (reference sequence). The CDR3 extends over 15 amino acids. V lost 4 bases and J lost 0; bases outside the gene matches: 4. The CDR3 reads CASSRDSSSGNTIYF. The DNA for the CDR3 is TGTGCCAGCAGCCGGGACAGCTCCTCTGGAAACACCATATATTTT.

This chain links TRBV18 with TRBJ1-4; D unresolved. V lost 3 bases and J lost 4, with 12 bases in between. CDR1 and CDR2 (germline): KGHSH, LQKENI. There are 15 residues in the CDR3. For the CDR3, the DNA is TGTGCCAGCTCACCCTCGCGGAGTTTTAATGAAAAACTGTTTTTT. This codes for CASSPSRSFNEKLFF.

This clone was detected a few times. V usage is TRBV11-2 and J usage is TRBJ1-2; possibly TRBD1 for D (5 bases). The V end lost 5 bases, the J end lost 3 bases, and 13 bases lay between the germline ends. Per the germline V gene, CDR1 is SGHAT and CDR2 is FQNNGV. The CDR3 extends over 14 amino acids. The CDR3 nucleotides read TGTGCCAGCAGCCAGGCCTCAGGGTACTATGGCTACACCTTC. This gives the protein CASSQASGYYGYTF.

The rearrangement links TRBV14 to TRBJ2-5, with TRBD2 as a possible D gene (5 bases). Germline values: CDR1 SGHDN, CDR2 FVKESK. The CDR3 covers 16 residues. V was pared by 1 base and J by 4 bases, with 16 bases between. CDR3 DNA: TGTGCCAGCAGCCAAGGGTTCCTAGCCGCGGGAGAGACCCAGTACTTC. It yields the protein CASSQGFLAAGETQYF.

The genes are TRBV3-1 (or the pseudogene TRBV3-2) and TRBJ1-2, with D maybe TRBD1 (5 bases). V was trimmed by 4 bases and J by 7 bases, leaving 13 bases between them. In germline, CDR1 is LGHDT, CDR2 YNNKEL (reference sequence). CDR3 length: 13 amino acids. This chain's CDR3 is CASSPGGTFGYTF. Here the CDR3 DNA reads TGTGCCAGCAGCCCGGGGGGTACTTTTGGCTACACCTTC.

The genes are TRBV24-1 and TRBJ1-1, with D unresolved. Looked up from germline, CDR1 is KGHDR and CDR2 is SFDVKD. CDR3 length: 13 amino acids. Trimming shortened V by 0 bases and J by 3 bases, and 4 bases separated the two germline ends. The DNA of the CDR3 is TGTGCCACCAGTGATTTGGGCTACACTGAAGCTTTCTTT. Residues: CATSDLGYTEAFF.

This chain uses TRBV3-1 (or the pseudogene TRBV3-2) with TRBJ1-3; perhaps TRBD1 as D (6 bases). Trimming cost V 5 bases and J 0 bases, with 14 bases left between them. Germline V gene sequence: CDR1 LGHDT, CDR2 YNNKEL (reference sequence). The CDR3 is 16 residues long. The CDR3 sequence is CASSTNRATSGNTIYF. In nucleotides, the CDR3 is TGTGCCAGCAGCACTAACAGGGCCACCTCTGGAAACACCATATATTTT.

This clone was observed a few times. CDR3 coding DNA: TGTGCCAGCAGCCTCCCAGGGCAGGGGAAAGCTTTCTTT. This codes for CASSLPGQGKAFF. This chain connects TRBV4-2 to TRBJ1-1; the D gene is possibly TRBD1 (6 bases). V was clipped by 4 bases and J by 9 bases, with 15 bases between them. The length of the CDR3 is 13 residues. Germline CDR1 is LGHNA and CDR2 is YNFKEQ.

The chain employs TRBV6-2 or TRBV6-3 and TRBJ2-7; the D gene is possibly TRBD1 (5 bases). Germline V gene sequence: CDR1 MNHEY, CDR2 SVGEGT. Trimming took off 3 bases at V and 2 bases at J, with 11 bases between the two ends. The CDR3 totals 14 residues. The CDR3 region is CASSYWQGTYEQYF. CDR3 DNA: TGTGCCAGCAGTTATTGGCAGGGCACCTACGAGCAGTACTTC.

CDR3 nucleotides: TGTGCCAGCAGCCAGGCCACCCCAGGGAAGGCTGAAAAACTGTTTTTT. Amino acid sequence: CASSQATPGKAEKLFF. The genes are TRBV3-1 (or the pseudogene TRBV3-2) and TRBJ1-4; TRBD1 is a possible D gene (5 bases). CDR1 is LGHDT and CDR2 is YNNKEL in the germline V gene (reference sequence). V gave up 3 bases and J gave up 7 bases, with 18 bases separating them. CDR3 length: 16 amino acids.

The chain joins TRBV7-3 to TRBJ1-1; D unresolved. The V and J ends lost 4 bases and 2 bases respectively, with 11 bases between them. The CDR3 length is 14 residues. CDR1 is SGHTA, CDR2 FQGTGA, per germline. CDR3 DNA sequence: TGTGCCAGCAGCTCTTCTGGGCCAAACACTGAAGCTTTCTTT. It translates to CASSSSGPNTEAFF. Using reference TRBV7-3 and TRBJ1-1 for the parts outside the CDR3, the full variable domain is GAGVSQTPSNKVTEKGKYVELRCDPISGHTALYWYRQSLGQGPEFLIYFQGTGAADDSGLPNDRFFAVRPEGSVSTLKIQRTERGDSAVYLCASSSSGPNTEAFFGQGTRLTVV.

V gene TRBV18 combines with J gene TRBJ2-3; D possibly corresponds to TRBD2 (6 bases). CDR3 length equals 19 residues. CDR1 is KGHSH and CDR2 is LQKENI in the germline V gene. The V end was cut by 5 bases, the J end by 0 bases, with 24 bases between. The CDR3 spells CASSSAGTAARGSTDTQYF. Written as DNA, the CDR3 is TGTGCCAGCTCATCGGCCGGGACGGCGGCGCGGGGAAGCACAGATACGCAGTATTTT. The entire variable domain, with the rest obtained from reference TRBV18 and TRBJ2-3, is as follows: NAGVMQNPRHLVRRRGQEARLRCSPMKGHSHVYWYRQLPEEGLKFMVYLQKENIIDESGMPKERFSAEFPKEGPSILRIQQVVRGDSAAYFCASSSAGTAARGSTDTQYFGPGTRLTVL.

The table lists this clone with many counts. The CDR3 is CASSPTPLAGIYEQYF. CDR3 DNA: TGTGCCAGCAGCCCCACCCCACTAGCGGGGATCTACGAGCAGTACTTC. The chain couples TRBV7-3 to TRBJ2-7; 10 bases match TRBD2. J gave up 3 bases and V 5 bases, and 10 bases lay outside the gene matches. Germline lookup yields CDR1 SGHTA and CDR2 FQGTGA. The CDR3 has 16 amino acids.

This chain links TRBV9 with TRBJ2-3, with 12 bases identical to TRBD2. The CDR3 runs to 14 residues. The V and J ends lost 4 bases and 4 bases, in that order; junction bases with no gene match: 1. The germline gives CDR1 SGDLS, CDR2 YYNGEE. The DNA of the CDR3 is TGTGCCAGCAGCCCTAGCGGGGGGGCAGATACGCAGTATTTT. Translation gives CASSPSGGADTQYF.

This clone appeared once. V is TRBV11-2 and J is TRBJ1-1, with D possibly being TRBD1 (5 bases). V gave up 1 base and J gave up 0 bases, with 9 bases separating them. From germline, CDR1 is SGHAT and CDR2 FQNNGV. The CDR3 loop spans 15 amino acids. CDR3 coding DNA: TGTGCCAGCAGCTTAGTGTCGGACATGAACACTGAAGCTTTCTTT. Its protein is CASSLVSDMNTEAFF.

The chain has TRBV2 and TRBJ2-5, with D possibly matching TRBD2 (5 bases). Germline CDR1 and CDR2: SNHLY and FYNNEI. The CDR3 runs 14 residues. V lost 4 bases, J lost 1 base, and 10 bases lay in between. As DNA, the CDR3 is TGTGCCAGCAGTGTCCAGCGGTCCCAAGAGACCCAGTACTTC. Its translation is CASSVQRSQETQYF.

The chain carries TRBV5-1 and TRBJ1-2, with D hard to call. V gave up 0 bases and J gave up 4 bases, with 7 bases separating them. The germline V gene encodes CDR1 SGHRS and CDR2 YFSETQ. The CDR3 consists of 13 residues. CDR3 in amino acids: CASSLVVGYGYTF. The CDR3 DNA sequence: TGCGCCAGCAGCTTGGTGGTCGGCTATGGCTACACCTTC.

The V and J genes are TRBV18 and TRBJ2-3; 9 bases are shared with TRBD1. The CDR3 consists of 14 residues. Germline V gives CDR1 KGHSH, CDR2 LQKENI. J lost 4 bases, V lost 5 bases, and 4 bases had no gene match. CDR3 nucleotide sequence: TGTGCCAGCTCATTTGGACAGGGGTCAGATACGCAGTATTTT. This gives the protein CASSFGQGSDTQYF.

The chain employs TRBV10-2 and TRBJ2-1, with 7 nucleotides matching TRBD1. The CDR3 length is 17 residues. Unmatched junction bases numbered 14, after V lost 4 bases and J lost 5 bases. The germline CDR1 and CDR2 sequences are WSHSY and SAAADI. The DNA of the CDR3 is TGCGCCAGCAGTGGACGAACTCGGGACAGTTCCCACAATGAGCAGTTCTTC. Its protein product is CASSGRTRDSSHNEQFF.

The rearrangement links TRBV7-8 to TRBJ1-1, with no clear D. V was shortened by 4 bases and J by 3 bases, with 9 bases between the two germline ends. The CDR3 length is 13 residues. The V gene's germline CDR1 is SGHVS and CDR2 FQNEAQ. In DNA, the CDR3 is TGTGCCAGCAGCTCTGGGCCGGACACTGAAGCTTTCTTT. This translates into CASSSGPDTEAFF.

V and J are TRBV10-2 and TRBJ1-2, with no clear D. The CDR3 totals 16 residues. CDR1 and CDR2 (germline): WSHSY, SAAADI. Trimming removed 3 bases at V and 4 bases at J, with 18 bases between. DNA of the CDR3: TGCGCCAGCAGTGATCGGAGAGGAACGACCTTCTATGGCTACACCTTC. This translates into CASSDRRGTTFYGYTF.

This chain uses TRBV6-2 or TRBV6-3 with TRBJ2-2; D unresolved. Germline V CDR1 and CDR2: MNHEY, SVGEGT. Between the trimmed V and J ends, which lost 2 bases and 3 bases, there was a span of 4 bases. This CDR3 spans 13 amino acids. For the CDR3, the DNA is TGTGCCAGCAGTTACACGGACACCGGGGAGCTGTTTTTT. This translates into CASSYTDTGELFF.

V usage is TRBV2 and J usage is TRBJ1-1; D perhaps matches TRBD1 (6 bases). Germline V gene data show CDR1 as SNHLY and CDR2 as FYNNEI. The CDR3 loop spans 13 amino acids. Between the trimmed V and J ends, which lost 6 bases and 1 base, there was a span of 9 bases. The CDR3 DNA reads TGTGCCAGCAGGGGAGGGGGGAACACTGAAGCTTTCTTT. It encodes CASRGGGNTEAFF.

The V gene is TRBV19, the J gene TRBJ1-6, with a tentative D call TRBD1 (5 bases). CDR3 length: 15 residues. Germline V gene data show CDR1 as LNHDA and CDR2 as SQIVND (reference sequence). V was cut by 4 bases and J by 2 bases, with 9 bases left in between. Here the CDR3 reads CASSTRTTYNSPLHF. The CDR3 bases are TGTGCCAGTAGTACCAGGACAACCTATAATTCACCCCTCCACTTT.

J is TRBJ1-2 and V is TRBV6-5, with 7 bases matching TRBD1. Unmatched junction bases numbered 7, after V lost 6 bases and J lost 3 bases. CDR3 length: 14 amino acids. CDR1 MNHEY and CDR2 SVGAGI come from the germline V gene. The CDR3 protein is CASRQAGGDYGYTF. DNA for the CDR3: TGTGCCAGCAGACAAGCAGGGGGAGACTATGGCTACACCTTC.

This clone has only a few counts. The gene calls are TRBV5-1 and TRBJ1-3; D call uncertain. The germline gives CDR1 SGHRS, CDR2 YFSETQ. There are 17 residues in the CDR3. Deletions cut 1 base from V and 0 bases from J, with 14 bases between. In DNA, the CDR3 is TGCGCCAGCAGCTTGCCCCAACCGGGATCCTCTGGAAACACCATATATTTT. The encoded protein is CASSLPQPGSSGNTIYF.